These T cell receptor beta chains were read from a single sample in a study of siplizumab effects on memory and regulatory T cells. Clones were sequenced by immunoSEQ multiplex PCR, and TCRdb holds only the in-frame ones, with some missing. The table shows more than 85,000 clones, with 92% occurring only once. Sequencing input: Tregs sorted from blood. The receptors shown here come from a human donor in good health. Each CDR3 is given with its conserved first and last residue. A D gene is named only where the DNA matches it firmly. Clone size is not always given. Where it is, it says once, few, many or a class for expanded clones.

clone size | J gene | D gene | V gene | CDR3 protein | CDR3 DNA
NA | TRBJ2-7 | NA | TRBV2 | CASSEVGVSYEQYF | TGTGCCAGCAGTGAGGTGGGGGTTTCCTACGAGCAGTACTTC
NA | TRBJ1-2 | NA | TRBV19 | CASSITSRNYGYTF | TGTGCCAGTAGTATAACCTCAAGGAACTATGGCTACACCTTC
NA | TRBJ2-3 | TRBD2 | TRBV10-2 | CASSDLRLAGEDTQYF | TGCGCCAGCAGTGATCTTAGGCTAGCGGGAGAAGATACGCAGTATTTT
NA | TRBJ2-5 | NA | TRBV28 | CASSSPASLGAETQYF | TGTGCCAGCAGTTCCCCCGCCTCTCTAGGAGCAGAGACCCAGTACTTC
NA | TRBJ1-2 | NA | TRBV30 | CAWSRTRNHGYTF | TGTGCCTGGAGCCGGACGAGGAACCATGGCTACACCTTC
NA | TRBJ2-1 | TRBD2 | TRBV10-3 | CAISETGLAGSYNEQFF | TGTGCCATCAGTGAGACGGGACTAGCGGGAAGTTACAATGAGCAGTTCTTC
NA | TRBJ1-5 | NA | TRBV28 | CAHGYMGGYQPQHF | TGTGCCCATGGTTACATGGGGGGCTATCAGCCCCAGCATTTT
NA | TRBJ2-1 | NA | TRBV9 | CASSVDSPSYNEQFF | TGTGCCAGCAGCGTAGACTCTCCCTCCTACAATGAGCAGTTCTTC
NA | TRBJ2-1 | TRBD2 | TRBV18 | CASSPRLAGVNEQFF | TGTGCCAGCTCACCGAGACTAGCGGGAGTGAATGAGCAGTTCTTC
NA | TRBJ2-5 | NA | TRBV7-9 | CASSGRGETQYF | TGTGCCAGCAGCGGCCGGGGAGAGACCCAGTACTTC
few | TRBJ1-2 | NA | TRBV18 | CASSPQGHYGYTF | TGTGCCAGCTCACCGCAGGGACACTATGGCTACACCTTC
NA | TRBJ2-1 | TRBD1 | TRBV7-7 | CASSLIQGAGNEQFF | TGTGCTAGCAGCTTAATCCAGGGGGCTGGGAATGAGCAGTTCTTC
NA | TRBJ1-2 | TRBD1 | TRBV5-1 | CASSMDRDGYTF | TGCGCCAGCAGCATGGACAGGGATGGCTACACCTTC
few | TRBJ2-7 | TRBD2 | TRBV5-1 | CASSPRLSSGSYEQYF | TGCGCCAGCAGCCCACGACTCTCTAGCGGGAGTTACGAGCAGTACTTC
NA | TRBJ2-3 | TRBD2 | TRBV19 | CASSISAGAVNTQYF | TGTGCCAGTAGTATTTCAGCGGGAGCGGTGAATACGCAGTATTTT
NA | TRBJ1-2 | TRBD1 | TRBV7-2 | CASSLGTGVGGCTF | TGTGCCAGCAGCCTAGGGACAGGGGTCGGTGGCTGCACCTTC
once | TRBJ1-2 | NA | TRBV7-9 | CASSPPNSYTTFYGYTF | TGTGCCAGCAGCCCCCCCAACAGTTATACAACCTTCTATGGCTACACCTTC
NA | TRBJ1-6 | NA | TRBV9 | CASSVSAGDNSPLHF | TGTGCCAGCAGCGTAAGTGCAGGTGATAATTCACCCCTCCACTTT
few | TRBJ2-3 | TRBD1 | TRBV4-1 | CASSQPTVGAGGFGTDTQYF | TGCGCCAGCAGCCAACCCACGGTAGGGGCAGGGGGCTTCGGCACAGATACGCAGTATTTT
NA | TRBJ2-7 | NA | TRBV15 | CATSRDRGEQYF | TGTGCCACCAGCAGAGACCGGGGCGAGCAGTACTTC
NA | TRBJ1-4 | TRBD1 | TRBV18 | CASSTGSNPYKVF | TGTGCCAGCTCGACAGGGTCGAATCCTTATAAGGTTTTT
NA | TRBJ2-7 | NA | TRBV6-1 | CASSVPWVEQYF | TGTGCCAGCAGTGTTCCGTGGGTCGAGCAGTACTTC
NA | TRBJ2-7 | TRBD1 | TRBV6-1 | CASRGTEIYEQYF | TGTGCCAGCAGAGGGACAGAGATTTACGAGCAGTACTTC
NA | TRBJ2-7 | NA | TRBV18 | CASSPLSYEQYF | TGTGCCAGCTCACCTCTCTCCTACGAGCAGTACTTC
NA | TRBJ2-5 | TRBD2 | TRBV19 | CASSLRGAGETQYF | TGTGCCAGTAGTTTGCGGGGGGCTGGTGAGACCCAGTACTTC
once | TRBJ2-7 | NA | TRBV18 | CASSPGQNYEQYF | TGTGCCAGCTCACCGGGACAAAACTACGAGCAGTACTTC
NA | TRBJ2-3 | NA | TRBV5-1 | CASSPGVGGSAADTQYF | TGCGCCAGCAGCCCTGGAGTGGGGGGTAGCGCGGCAGATACGCAGTATTTT
NA | TRBJ2-1 | TRBD1 | TRBV28 | CASRRMDRAYNEQFF | TGTGCCAGCAGAAGGATGGACAGGGCCTACAATGAGCAGTTCTTC
NA | TRBJ2-7 | TRBD1 | TRBV9 | CASSYRDRSYEQYF | TGTGCCAGCAGCTACCGGGACAGAAGCTACGAGCAGTACTTC
NA | TRBJ2-7 | NA | TRBV28 | CASTGFSYEQYF | TGTGCCAGCACGGGTTTCTCCTACGAGCAGTACTTC
NA | TRBJ2-2 | NA | TRBV19 | CASSRQELVATGELFF | TGTGCCAGTAGTCGACAGGAGTTGGTCGCCACCGGGGAGCTGTTTTTT
NA | TRBJ2-5 | TRBD1 | TRBV6-5 | CASSKGQGVQETQYF | TGTGCCAGCAGTAAGGGACAGGGGGTCCAAGAGACCCAGTACTTC
NA | TRBJ2-1 | TRBD1 | TRBV5-1 | CASSWGQFSYNEQFF | TGCGCCAGCAGCTGGGGACAGTTCTCCTACAATGAGCAGTTCTTC
NA | TRBJ2-5 | NA | TRBV7-9 | CASSPGKGTGYQETQYF | TGTGCCAGCAGCCCGGGGAAGGGAACAGGTTACCAAGAGACCCAGTACTTC
NA | TRBJ2-5 | TRBD1 | TRBV25-1 | CASSASGTAKFQYF | TGTGCCAGCAGTGCTTCAGGGACAGCAAAATTTCAGTACTTC
NA | TRBJ1-1 | NA | TRBV7-2 | CASSRPGPHNTEAFF | TGTGCCAGCAGCAGGCCCGGCCCCCATAACACTGAAGCTTTCTTT
NA | TRBJ2-1 | TRBD1 | TRBV5-1 | CASKGQGAKNEQFF | TGCGCCAGCAAAGGACAGGGGGCGAAAAATGAGCAGTTCTTC
NA | TRBJ2-1 | NA | TRBV7-9 | CASSPRRRLSSYNEQFF | TGTGCCAGCAGCCCTAGAAGGCGGCTTAGCTCCTACAATGAGCAGTTCTTC
NA | TRBJ2-7 | NA | TRBV6-6 | CASSYVQGPTYEQYF | TGTGCCAGCAGTTACGTACAGGGACCAACCTACGAGCAGTACTTC
NA | TRBJ2-5 | TRBD2 | TRBV28 | CASSLPGRGSLRETQYF | TGTGCCAGCAGTTTACCCGGTCGCGGGAGCTTAAGAGAGACCCAGTACTTC
NA | TRBJ1-5 | NA | TRBV19 | CASSIAAFSNQPQHF | TGTGCCAGTAGTATAGCCGCGTTCAGCAATCAGCCCCAGCATTTT
NA | TRBJ1-4 | TRBD1 | TRBV4-1 | CASSQDLRSAGGRLVEKLFF | TGCGCCAGCAGCCAAGATCTGAGGTCGGCAGGGGGCCGGCTCGTGGAAAAACTGTTTTTT
once | TRBJ2-2 | NA | TRBV11-1 | CASSLAPAGELFF | TGTGCCAGCAGCCTAGCCCCGGCCGGGGAGCTGTTTTTT
NA | TRBJ2-5 | TRBD1 | TRBV19 | CASSIAGPGGLKTQYF | TGTGCCAGTAGTATCGCGGGGCCAGGGGGCCTCAAGACCCAGTACTTC
NA | TRBJ1-1 | NA | TRBV7-2 | CASRPAPGVGTEAFF | TGTGCCAGCAGACCTGCCCCGGGGGTTGGCACTGAAGCTTTCTTT
NA | TRBJ2-6 | TRBD2 | TRBV7-6 | CASSLRGNPPGANVLTF | TGTGCCAGCAGCTTGCGGGGGAATCCTCCTGGGGCCAACGTCCTGACTTTC
NA | TRBJ2-5 | TRBD2 | TRBV19 | CASSISLAGAAETQYF | TGTGCCAGTAGTATCTCTCTAGCGGGGGCAGCGGAGACCCAGTACTTC
NA | TRBJ1-5 | NA | TRBV28 | CASRSNQPQHF | TGTGCCAGCAGAAGCAATCAGCCCCAGCATTTT
NA | TRBJ2-1 | TRBD2 | TRBV6-1 | CASSRLAGGYNEQFF | TGTGCCAGCAGTCGACTAGCGGGGGGCTACAATGAGCAGTTCTTC
NA | TRBJ2-6 | TRBD1 | TRBV5-1 | CASIGTGSVSGANVLTF | TGCGCCAGCATCGGGACAGGGAGCGTCTCTGGGGCCAACGTCCTGACTTTC
few | TRBJ1-1 | NA | TRBV5-1 | CASSTRENTEAFF | TGCGCCAGCAGTACACGGGAGAACACTGAAGCTTTCTTT
once | TRBJ2-1 | NA | TRBV7-3 | CASSPVGRADNEQFF | TGTGCCAGCAGCCCGGTCGGGCGAGCCGACAATGAGCAGTTCTTC
NA | TRBJ1-2 | TRBD1 | TRBV4-2 | CASSRQGAGVTNYGYTF | TGTGCCAGCAGCAGACAGGGGGCGGGAGTTACTAACTATGGCTACACCTTC
NA | TRBJ2-1 | TRBD1 | TRBV7-9 | CASSPSSGTGSNNEQFF | TGTGCCAGCAGCCCGTCCTCCGGGACAGGGTCCAACAATGAGCAGTTCTTC
NA | TRBJ2-2 | NA | TRBV5-1 | CASSFPGATGELFF | TGCGCCAGCAGCTTCCCAGGGGCCACCGGGGAGCTGTTTTTT
NA | TRBJ1-5 | NA | TRBV19 | CASSITGVLGQPQHF | TGTGCCAGTAGTATAACTGGGGTTTTGGGTCAGCCCCAGCATTTT
NA | TRBJ2-3 | NA | TRBV6-6 | CASKGGASNTQYF | TGTGCCAGCAAAGGGGGGGCTAGCAATACGCAGTATTTT